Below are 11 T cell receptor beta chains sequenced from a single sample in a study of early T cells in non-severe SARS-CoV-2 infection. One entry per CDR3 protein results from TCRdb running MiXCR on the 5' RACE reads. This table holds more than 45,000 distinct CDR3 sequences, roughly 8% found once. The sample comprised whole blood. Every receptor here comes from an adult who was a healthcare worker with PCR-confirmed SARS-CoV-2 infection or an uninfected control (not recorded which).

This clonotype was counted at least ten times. This CDR3 is CASSQGPGADEQYF. DNA for the CDR3: TGTGCCAGCAGCCAAGGTCCGGGGGCGGACGAGCAGTACTTC. The chain is built from TRBV3-1 and TRBJ2-7; D possibly uses TRBD1 or TRBD2 (6 bases each). The germline gives CDR1 LGHDT, CDR2 YNNKEL (reference sequence). The CDR3 is made up of 14 amino acids. Trimming stripped 1 base from V and 5 bases from J, with 12 bases between.

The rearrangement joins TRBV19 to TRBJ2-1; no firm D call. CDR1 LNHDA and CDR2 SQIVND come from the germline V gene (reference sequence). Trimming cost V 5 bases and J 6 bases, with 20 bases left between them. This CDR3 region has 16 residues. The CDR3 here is CASSPTASITSNEQFF. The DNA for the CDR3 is TGTGCCAGTAGTCCCACAGCGTCCATCACTTCCAATGAGCAGTTCTTC.

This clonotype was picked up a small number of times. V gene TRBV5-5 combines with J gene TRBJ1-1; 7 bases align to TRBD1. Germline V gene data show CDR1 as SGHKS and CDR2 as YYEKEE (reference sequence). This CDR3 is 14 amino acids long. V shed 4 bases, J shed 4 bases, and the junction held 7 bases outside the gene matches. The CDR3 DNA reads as TGTGCCAGCAGCCGTGGACAGGATGGCACTGAAGCTTTCTTT. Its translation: CASSRGQDGTEAFF.

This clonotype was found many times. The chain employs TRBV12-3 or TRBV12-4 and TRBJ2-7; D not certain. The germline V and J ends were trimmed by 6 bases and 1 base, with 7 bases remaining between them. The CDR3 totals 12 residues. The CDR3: CASSGPSYEQYF. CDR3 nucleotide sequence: TGTGCCAGCAGCGGGCCTTCCTACGAGCAGTACTTC.

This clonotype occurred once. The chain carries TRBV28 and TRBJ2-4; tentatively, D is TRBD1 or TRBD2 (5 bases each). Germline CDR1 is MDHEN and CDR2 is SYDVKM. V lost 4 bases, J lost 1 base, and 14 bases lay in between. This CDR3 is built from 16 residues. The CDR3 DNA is TGTGCCAGCAGTTCGGGACGTGCGTCGGCCAAAAACATTCAGTACTTC. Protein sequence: CASSSGRASAKNIQYF.

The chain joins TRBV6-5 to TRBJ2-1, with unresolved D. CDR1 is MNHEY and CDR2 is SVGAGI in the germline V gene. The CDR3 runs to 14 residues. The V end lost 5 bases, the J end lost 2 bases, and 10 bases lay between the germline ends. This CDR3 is CASSHDSAYNEQFF. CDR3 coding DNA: TGTGCCAGCAGTCACGATTCTGCCTACAATGAGCAGTTCTTC.

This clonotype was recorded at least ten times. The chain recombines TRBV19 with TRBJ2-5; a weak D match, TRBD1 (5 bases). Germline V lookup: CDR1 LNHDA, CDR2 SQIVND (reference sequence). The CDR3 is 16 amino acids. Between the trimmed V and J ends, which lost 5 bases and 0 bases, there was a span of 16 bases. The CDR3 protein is CASSVSKQGNQETQYF. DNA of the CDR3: TGTGCCAGTAGTGTATCAAAGCAGGGAAACCAAGAGACCCAGTACTTC.

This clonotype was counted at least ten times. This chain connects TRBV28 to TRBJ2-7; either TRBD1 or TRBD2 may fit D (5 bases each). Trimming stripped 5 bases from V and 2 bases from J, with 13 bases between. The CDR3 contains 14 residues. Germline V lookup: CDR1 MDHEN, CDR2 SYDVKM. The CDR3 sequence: CASSPGTPPYEQYF. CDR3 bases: TGTGCCAGCAGTCCTGGGACCCCGCCCTACGAGCAGTACTTC.

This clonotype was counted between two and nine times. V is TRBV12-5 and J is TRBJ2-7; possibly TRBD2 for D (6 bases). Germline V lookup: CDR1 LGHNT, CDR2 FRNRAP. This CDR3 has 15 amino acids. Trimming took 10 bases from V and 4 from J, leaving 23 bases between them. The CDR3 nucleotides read TGTGCTACCAACACCGGGCAAAGCGGGCTTTACGAGCAGTACTTC. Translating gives CATNTGQSGLYEQYF. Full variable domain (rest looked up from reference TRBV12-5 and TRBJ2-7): DARVTQTPRHKVTEMGQEVTMRCQPILGHNTVFWYRQTMMQGLELLAYFRNRAPLDDSGMPKDRFSAEMPDATLATLKIQPSEPRDSAVYFCATNTGQSGLYEQYFGPGTRLTVT.

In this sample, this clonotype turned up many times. The CDR3 DNA is TGTGCCAGCAGCTTGGTTGATGAGCAGTTCTTC. Translation: CASSLVDEQFF. The chain is built from TRBV5-4 and TRBJ2-1; no reliable D call. V was clipped by 0 bases and J by 8 bases, with 3 bases between them. The CDR3 length is 11 residues. CDR1 and CDR2 from the germline V gene are SGHNT and YYREEE (reference sequence).

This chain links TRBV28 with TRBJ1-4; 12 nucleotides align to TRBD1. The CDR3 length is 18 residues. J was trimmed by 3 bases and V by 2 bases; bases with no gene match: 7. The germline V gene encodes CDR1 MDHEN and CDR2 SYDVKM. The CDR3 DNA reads TGTGCCAGCAGTTTACGGCGGGGACAGGGGGCGGCTAATGAAAAACTGTTTTTT. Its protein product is CASSLRRGQGAANEKLFF.